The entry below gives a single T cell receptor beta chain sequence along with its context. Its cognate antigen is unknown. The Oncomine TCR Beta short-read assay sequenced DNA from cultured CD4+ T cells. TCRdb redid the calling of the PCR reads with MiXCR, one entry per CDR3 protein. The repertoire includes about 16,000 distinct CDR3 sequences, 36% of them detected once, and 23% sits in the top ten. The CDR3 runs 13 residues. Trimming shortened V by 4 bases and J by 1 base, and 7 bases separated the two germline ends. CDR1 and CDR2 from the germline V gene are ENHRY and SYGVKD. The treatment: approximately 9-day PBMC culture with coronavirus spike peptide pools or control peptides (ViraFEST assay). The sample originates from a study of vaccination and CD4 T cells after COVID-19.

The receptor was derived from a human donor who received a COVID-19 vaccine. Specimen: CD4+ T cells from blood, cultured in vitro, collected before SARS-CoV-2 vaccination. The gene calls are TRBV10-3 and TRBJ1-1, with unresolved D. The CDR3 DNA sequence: TGTGCCATCAGTGGGACGAGGAACACTGAAGCTTTCTTT. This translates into CAISGTRNTEAFF.